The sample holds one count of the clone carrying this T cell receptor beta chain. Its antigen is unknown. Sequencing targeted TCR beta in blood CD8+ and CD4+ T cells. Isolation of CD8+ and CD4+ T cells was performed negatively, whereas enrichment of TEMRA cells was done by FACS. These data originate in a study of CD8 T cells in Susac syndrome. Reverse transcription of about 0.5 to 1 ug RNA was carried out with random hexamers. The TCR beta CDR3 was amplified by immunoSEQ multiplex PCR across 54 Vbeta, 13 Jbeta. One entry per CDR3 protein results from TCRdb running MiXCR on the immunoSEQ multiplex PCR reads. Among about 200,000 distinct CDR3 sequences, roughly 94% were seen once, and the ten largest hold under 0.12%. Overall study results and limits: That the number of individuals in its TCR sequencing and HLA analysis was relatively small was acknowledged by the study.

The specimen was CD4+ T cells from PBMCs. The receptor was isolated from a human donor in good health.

In nucleotides, the CDR3 is TGTGCCAGCAGCTCGGGACTCGTATACAATGAGCAGTTCTTC. The encoded protein is CASSSGLVYNEQFF. This chain connects TRBV7-2 to TRBJ2-1, with a possible D match to TRBD2 (6 bases). The V and J ends lost 4 bases and 4 bases respectively, with 11 bases between them. CDR1 is SGHTA, CDR2 FQGNSA, per germline. CDR3 size: 14 residues.